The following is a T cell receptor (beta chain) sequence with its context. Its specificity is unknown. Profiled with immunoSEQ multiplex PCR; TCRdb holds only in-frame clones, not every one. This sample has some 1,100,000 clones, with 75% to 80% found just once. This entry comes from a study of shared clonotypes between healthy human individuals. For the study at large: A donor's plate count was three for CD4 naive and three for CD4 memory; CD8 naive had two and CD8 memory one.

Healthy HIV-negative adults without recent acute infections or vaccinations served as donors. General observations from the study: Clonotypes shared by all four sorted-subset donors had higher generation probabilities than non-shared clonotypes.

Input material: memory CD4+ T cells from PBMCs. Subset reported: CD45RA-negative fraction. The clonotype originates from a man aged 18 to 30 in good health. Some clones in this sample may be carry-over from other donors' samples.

The CDR3 spells CASRIGDRNQPQHF. The CDR3, as DNA: TGTGCCAGCAGAATCGGGGACCGAAATCAGCCCCAGCATTTT. V is TRBV28 and J is TRBJ1-5; D is possibly TRBD1 (5 bases). CDR3 size: 14 residues. The germline CDR1 and CDR2 sequences are MDHEN and SYDVKM. The ends were cut back, 6 bases at V and 4 bases at J, with 13 bases in the middle.